The 8 T cell receptor beta chains listed next were all sequenced from one sample in a study of blood T cell repertoires in COVID-19. Method: immunoSEQ multiplex PCR; TCRdb's copy keeps in-frame clones and lacks some. The data hold about 140,000 clones, with approximately 85% observed a single time. Sequenced sample: peripheral blood. These receptors were taken from a man aged 50 or older with acute or convalescent COVID-19.

J is TRBJ2-1 and V is TRBV3-1 (or the pseudogene TRBV3-2); 9 bases line up with TRBD2. Germline loops: CDR1 LGHDT, CDR2 YNNKEL (reference sequence). The CDR3 totals 15 residues. V was pared by 1 base and J by 8 bases, with 6 bases of the junction left unmatched. The CDR3 DNA follows: TGTGCCAGCAGCCAAGGCGGGGGGGCCGTAGATGAGCAGTTCTTC. Amino acid sequence: CASSQGGGAVDEQFF.

This rearrangement joins TRBV14 to TRBJ1-5; no reliable D call. Germline V lookup: CDR1 SGHDN, CDR2 FVKESK. The ends were cut back, 0 bases at V and 11 bases at J, with 17 bases in the middle. The CDR3 spans 15 residues. CDR3: CASSQDWVLQESQHF. CDR3 DNA: TGTGCCAGCAGCCAAGATTGGGTCCTGCAGGAATCCCAGCATTTT.

Only one count was recorded for this clone. The chain has TRBV4-1 and TRBJ1-5, with D tentatively TRBD1 (6 bases). The V end was cut by 2 bases, the J end by 0 bases, with 11 bases between. The V gene's germline CDR1 is MGHRA and CDR2 YSYEKL. The length of the CDR3 is 16 residues. The CDR3 sequence: CASSQLQGNSNQPQHF. As DNA, the CDR3 is TGCGCCAGCAGCCAACTACAGGGTAATAGCAATCAGCCCCAGCATTTT.

This clone has just a few counts. The gene calls are TRBV4-2 and TRBJ2-2; 10 bases are a match to TRBD2. Germline trimming cut 0 bases from V and 6 bases from J; bases unmatched to any gene: 7. The CDR3 length is 17 residues. Per germline, CDR1 LGHNA and CDR2 YNFKEQ. CDR3 sequence: CASSQDWQAGGSGELFF. The CDR3 region has the DNA TGTGCCAGCAGCCAAGATTGGCAAGCGGGAGGGTCCGGGGAGCTGTTTTTT.

The V call is TRBV30, the J call TRBJ1-3; TRBD1 agrees at 7 bases. V was clipped by 3 bases and J by 4 bases; unmatched bases: 3. Germline V gives CDR1 GTSNPN, CDR2 SVGIG (reference sequence). The length of the CDR3 is 13 residues. The CDR3 loop is CAWRRGQGNTIYF. CDR3 DNA: TGTGCCTGGAGGAGGGGACAGGGAAACACCATATATTTT.

This chain links TRBV14 with TRBJ2-2; 9 bases are shared with TRBD2. This CDR3 is built from 17 residues. The junction had 10 bases not matched to a gene; V was cut back by 4 bases and J by 4 bases. The germline V gene has CDR1 SGHDN and CDR2 FVKESK. The CDR3 nucleotides read TGTGCCAGCAGCCCCCTTGGCGGGGGGGCCCCCACCGGGGAGCTGTTTTTT. Amino acids: CASSPLGGGAPTGELFF.

CDR3 DNA: TGTGCCAGCAGCTTAGGCAGGGTCGGAACTGAAGCTTTCTTT. Its translation: CASSLGRVGTEAFF. The chain has TRBV13 and TRBJ1-1, with D possibly matching TRBD1 (5 bases). This CDR3 has 14 amino acids. Germline CDR1 reads PRHDT; CDR2 reads FYEKMQ (reference sequence). The V end lost 0 bases, the J end lost 5 bases, and 10 bases lay between the germline ends.

This clone came up a few times. The rearrangement joins TRBV19 to TRBJ2-2, with 11 bases lining up with TRBD2. Germline CDR1 LNHDA, CDR2 SQIVND (reference sequence). The CDR3 is 18 amino acids. The V and J ends lost 10 bases and 0 bases, in that order; junction bases with no gene match: 13. CDR3 loop: CATTRMASGRTNTGELFF. The CDR3 DNA reads as TGTGCCACCACGAGGATGGCTAGCGGGAGGACGAACACCGGGGAGCTGTTTTTT.